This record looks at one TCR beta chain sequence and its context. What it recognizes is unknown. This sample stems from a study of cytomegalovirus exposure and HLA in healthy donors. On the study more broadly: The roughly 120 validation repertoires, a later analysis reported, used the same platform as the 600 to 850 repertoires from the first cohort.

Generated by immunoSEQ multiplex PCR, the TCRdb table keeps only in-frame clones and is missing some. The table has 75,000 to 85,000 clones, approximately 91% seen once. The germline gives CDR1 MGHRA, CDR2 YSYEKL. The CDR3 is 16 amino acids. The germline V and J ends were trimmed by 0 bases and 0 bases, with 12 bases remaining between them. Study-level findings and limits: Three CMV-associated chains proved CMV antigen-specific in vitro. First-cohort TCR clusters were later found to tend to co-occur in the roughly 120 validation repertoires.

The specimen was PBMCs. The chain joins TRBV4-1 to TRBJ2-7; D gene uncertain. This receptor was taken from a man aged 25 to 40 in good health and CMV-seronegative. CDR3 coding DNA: TGCGCCAGCAGCCAAGAAGGTCCAGCGAGCTCCTACGAGCAGTACTTC. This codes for CASSQEGPASSYEQYF.